The rows below give T cell receptor beta chains drawn from one sample of a study of cytomegalovirus exposure and HLA in healthy donors. The table came from immunoSEQ multiplex PCR; TCRdb's copy has only in-frame clones and leaves some out. The sample includes some 200,000 clones, 80% to 85% of them seen just once. Sequenced: PBMCs. The receptor set was obtained from a woman between 18 and 30 years old in good health and CMV-seronegative. The CDR3 runs from the conserved cysteine through the conserved F or W. Fields, in order: J gene, clone size, D gene, CDR3 length, V gene, CDR3 DNA, CDR3 protein. A D gene is named only where the DNA matches it firmly. Not all rows give a size; the values are once, few, many and, for expanded clones, a class.

j_call: TRBJ1-2
clone_size: NA
d_call: TRBD1
cdr3_length: 15
v_call: TRBV6-5
cdr3_nt: TGTGCCAGCAGTCAGGGGACAGGGTCGAACTATGGCTACACCTTC
cdr3_aa: CASSQGTGSNYGYTF

j_call: TRBJ2-4
clone_size: NA
d_call: NA
cdr3_length: 16
v_call: TRBV7-2
cdr3_nt: TGTGCCAGCAGCTTAGTGGTGGCGGGGACTCGGGGCATTCAGTACTTC
cdr3_aa: CASSLVVAGTRGIQYF

j_call: TRBJ1-1
clone_size: NA
d_call: NA
cdr3_length: 12
v_call: TRBV5-6
cdr3_nt: TGTGCCAGCAGCCCGGGGAACACTGAAGCTTTCTTT
cdr3_aa: CASSPGNTEAFF

j_call: TRBJ2-2
clone_size: once
d_call: TRBD1
cdr3_length: 15
v_call: TRBV2
cdr3_nt: TGTGCCAGCAGTGTAGACAGGGGGCTCGCCGGGGAGCTGTTTTTT
cdr3_aa: CASSVDRGLAGELFF

j_call: TRBJ2-3
clone_size: NA
d_call: TRBD1
cdr3_length: 15
v_call: TRBV27
cdr3_nt: TGTGCCAGCATATCCGGGACAGCTAGCACAGATACGCAGTATTTT
cdr3_aa: CASISGTASTDTQYF

j_call: TRBJ2-3
clone_size: NA
d_call: TRBD1
cdr3_length: 16
v_call: TRBV10-2
cdr3_nt: TGCGCCAGCAGTGAGTCCAGGGGGCTCCAGGGGGATACGCAGTATTTT
cdr3_aa: CASSESRGLQGDTQYF

j_call: TRBJ2-7
clone_size: NA
d_call: NA
cdr3_length: 14
v_call: TRBV1
cdr3_nt: TGCACCGGCCCGAATGGGGCTTCAGCCTACGAGCAGTACTTC
cdr3_aa: CTGPNGASAYEQYF

j_call: TRBJ1-3
clone_size: NA
d_call: NA
cdr3_length: 17
v_call: TRBV18
cdr3_nt: TGTGCCAGCTCACCACCCTCAACCCTTGCGGCGGGAAACACCATATATTTT
cdr3_aa: CASSPPSTLAAGNTIYF

j_call: TRBJ1-2
clone_size: NA
d_call: NA
cdr3_length: 19
v_call: TRBV21-1
cdr3_nt: TGTGCCAGCATAGAACGGAACTGGCAAGGAGTAGAGCCTAACTATGGCTACACCTTC
cdr3_aa: CASIERNWQGVEPNYGYTF

j_call: TRBJ1-5
clone_size: NA
d_call: NA
cdr3_length: 15
v_call: TRBV6-4
cdr3_nt: TGTGCCAGCAGTGACTCGAACACAGATCCCGAGCCCCAGCATTTT
cdr3_aa: CASSDSNTDPEPQHF

j_call: TRBJ2-5
clone_size: NA
d_call: NA
cdr3_length: 14
v_call: TRBV30
cdr3_nt: TGTGCCTGGAGTGTAGGCGGGAACCAAGAGACCCAGTACTTC
cdr3_aa: CAWSVGGNQETQYF

j_call: TRBJ2-5
clone_size: NA
d_call: TRBD1
cdr3_length: 17
v_call: TRBV10-3
cdr3_nt: TGTGCCATCAGTGACCCCTCCAGGCAGGGGGCTATTGAGACCCAGTACTTC
cdr3_aa: CAISDPSRQGAIETQYF

j_call: TRBJ2-5
clone_size: NA
d_call: TRBD2
cdr3_length: 15
v_call: TRBV9
cdr3_nt: TGTGCCAGCAGCTGGACTAGCGGGGGGCAAGAGACCCAGTACTTC
cdr3_aa: CASSWTSGGQETQYF

j_call: TRBJ2-7
clone_size: NA
d_call: TRBD2
cdr3_length: 16
v_call: TRBV19
cdr3_nt: TGTGCCAGTAGTAAAGGACTAGCGGGAGCGACCTACGAGCAGTACTTC
cdr3_aa: CASSKGLAGATYEQYF

j_call: TRBJ2-1
clone_size: NA
d_call: TRBD2
cdr3_length: 15
v_call: TRBV9
cdr3_nt: TGTGCCAGCAGCGTAGGAGCGGGAGTATACAATGAGCAGTTCTTC
cdr3_aa: CASSVGAGVYNEQFF

j_call: TRBJ1-5
clone_size: NA
d_call: TRBD1
cdr3_length: 14
v_call: TRBV2
cdr3_nt: TGTGCCAGCAGTGCAGGGGGCCTCAATCAGCCCCAGCATTTT
cdr3_aa: CASSAGGLNQPQHF

j_call: TRBJ2-3
clone_size: NA
d_call: TRBD1
cdr3_length: 19
v_call: TRBV9
cdr3_nt: TGTGCCAGCAAAATGTCCCGGGACAGAGGAATAATAGACACAGATACGCAGTATTTT
cdr3_aa: CASKMSRDRGIIDTDTQYF

j_call: TRBJ2-1
clone_size: few
d_call: NA
cdr3_length: 12
v_call: TRBV6-5
cdr3_nt: TGTGCCACATACACCCGATACAATGAGCAGTTCTTC
cdr3_aa: CATYTRYNEQFF

j_call: TRBJ2-5
clone_size: NA
d_call: TRBD2
cdr3_length: 15
v_call: TRBV10-3
cdr3_nt: TGTGCCGCGGGGGGGGGACTAGCGGAAAAAGAGACCCAGTACTTC
cdr3_aa: CAAGGGLAEKETQYF

j_call: TRBJ1-2
clone_size: once
d_call: TRBD1
cdr3_length: 14
v_call: TRBV7-9
cdr3_nt: TGTGCCAGCAGCTCTTTACAGGGGGTAAGGGGCTACACCTTC
cdr3_aa: CASSSLQGVRGYTF

j_call: TRBJ1-1
clone_size: NA
d_call: TRBD1
cdr3_length: 14
v_call: TRBV6-1
cdr3_nt: TGTGCCAGCAGTCGGGACAGGGGGAACACTGAAGCTTTCTTT
cdr3_aa: CASSRDRGNTEAFF

j_call: TRBJ1-2
clone_size: NA
d_call: NA
cdr3_length: 16
v_call: TRBV27
cdr3_nt: TGTGCCAGCAGTTCACACCTAGGTTTAGCGAACTATGGCTACACCTTC
cdr3_aa: CASSSHLGLANYGYTF

j_call: TRBJ2-1
clone_size: NA
d_call: TRBD1
cdr3_length: 16
v_call: TRBV7-2
cdr3_nt: TGTGCCAGCAGCATACACGGGACAGGGGCCTACAATGAGCAGTTCTTC
cdr3_aa: CASSIHGTGAYNEQFF

j_call: TRBJ2-7
clone_size: once
d_call: NA
cdr3_length: 15
v_call: TRBV6-6
cdr3_nt: TGTGCCAGCAGTTACTACGCAGGAATTGCCTACGAGCAGTACTTC
cdr3_aa: CASSYYAGIAYEQYF

j_call: TRBJ1-4
clone_size: once
d_call: TRBD1
cdr3_length: 15
v_call: TRBV6-5
cdr3_nt: TGTGCCAACCCAAACAGGGGGCGCATTAATGAAAAACTGTTTTTT
cdr3_aa: CANPNRGRINEKLFF

j_call: TRBJ1-1
clone_size: NA
d_call: NA
cdr3_length: 14
v_call: TRBV5-3
cdr3_nt: TGTGCCAGAAGCCGGAGGGGCTGGGTCACTGAAGCTTTCTTT
cdr3_aa: CARSRRGWVTEAFF

j_call: TRBJ2-3
clone_size: once
d_call: NA
cdr3_length: 15
v_call: TRBV5-1
cdr3_nt: TGCGCCAGCAGTTCTTGGACAGTTAACACAGATACGCAGTATTTT
cdr3_aa: CASSSWTVNTDTQYF

j_call: TRBJ1-3
clone_size: NA
d_call: NA
cdr3_length: 15
v_call: TRBV2
cdr3_nt: TGTGCCAGCAACCGGGACACTTCCTCTGGAAACACCATATATTTT
cdr3_aa: CASNRDTSSGNTIYF

j_call: TRBJ2-3
clone_size: NA
d_call: TRBD2
cdr3_length: 15
v_call: TRBV9
cdr3_nt: TGTGCCAGCAGCGTAGTTAGCGGGGTGTTAAATACGCAGTATTTT
cdr3_aa: CASSVVSGVLNTQYF

j_call: TRBJ1-5
clone_size: few
d_call: TRBD1
cdr3_length: 15
v_call: TRBV27
cdr3_nt: TGTGCCAGCGGCCGAAAGACAGGGGACGCTCAGCCCCAGCATTTT
cdr3_aa: CASGRKTGDAQPQHF

j_call: TRBJ2-1
clone_size: NA
d_call: NA
cdr3_length: 12
v_call: TRBV11-3
cdr3_nt: TGTGCCAGCAGCTTAGACTACGCAGAGCAGTTCTTC
cdr3_aa: CASSLDYAEQFF

j_call: TRBJ2-3
clone_size: NA
d_call: NA
cdr3_length: 12
v_call: TRBV7-9
cdr3_nt: TGTTCCAGCAGCTTAGCTTTAGAAGCGCAGTATTTT
cdr3_aa: CSSSLALEAQYF

j_call: TRBJ2-1
clone_size: NA
d_call: TRBD1
cdr3_length: 17
v_call: TRBV11-2
cdr3_nt: TGTGCCAGCAGCTTAGATCGTGGACAGGGGACGAACAATGAGCAGTTCTTC
cdr3_aa: CASSLDRGQGTNNEQFF

j_call: TRBJ1-3
clone_size: NA
d_call: TRBD1
cdr3_length: 14
v_call: TRBV6-5
cdr3_nt: TGTGCCAGCAGAACAGGGGGCGCCGGAAACACCATATATTTT
cdr3_aa: CASRTGGAGNTIYF

j_call: TRBJ2-5
clone_size: NA
d_call: TRBD2
cdr3_length: 17
v_call: TRBV4-1
cdr3_nt: TGCGCCAGCAGCCAAGAAGGGACTAGCGGCTCCAAGGCGACCCAGTACTTC
cdr3_aa: CASSQEGTSGSKATQYF

j_call: TRBJ2-7
clone_size: NA
d_call: TRBD2
cdr3_length: 15
v_call: TRBV7-9
cdr3_nt: TGTGCCAGCAGCCTTCCTAGCGGGGGGAATTACGAGCAGTACTTC
cdr3_aa: CASSLPSGGNYEQYF

j_call: TRBJ2-7
clone_size: NA
d_call: TRBD1
cdr3_length: 16
v_call: TRBV6-1
cdr3_nt: TGTGCCAGCAGTGAACCCGGACAGGACGTCTCCTACGAGCAGTACTTC
cdr3_aa: CASSEPGQDVSYEQYF

j_call: TRBJ2-3
clone_size: once
d_call: TRBD2
cdr3_length: 16
v_call: TRBV2
cdr3_nt: TGTGCCAGCAGTGAACCTAGCGGGGGGAGCACAGATACGCAGTATTTT
cdr3_aa: CASSEPSGGSTDTQYF

j_call: TRBJ2-2
clone_size: NA
d_call: TRBD2
cdr3_length: 15
v_call: TRBV10-3
cdr3_nt: TGTGCCATCAGTGAGTCCCGACTAGCGACCGGGGAGCTGTTTTTT
cdr3_aa: CAISESRLATGELFF

j_call: TRBJ2-7
clone_size: NA
d_call: TRBD1
cdr3_length: 13
v_call: TRBV5-1
cdr3_nt: TGCGCCAGCAGGCCGGACAGGGACTACGAGCAGTACTTC
cdr3_aa: CASRPDRDYEQYF

j_call: TRBJ2-3
clone_size: NA
d_call: TRBD2
cdr3_length: 16
v_call: TRBV7-2
cdr3_nt: TGTGCCAGCAGCTTAGGTCTGGCGGGAGCGGCAGATACGCAGTATTTT
cdr3_aa: CASSLGLAGAADTQYF

j_call: TRBJ1-1
clone_size: NA
d_call: NA
cdr3_length: 14
v_call: TRBV6-5
cdr3_nt: TGTGCCAGCAGCGTACTACAGGGGAACACTGAAGCTTTCTTT
cdr3_aa: CASSVLQGNTEAFF

j_call: TRBJ1-4
clone_size: NA
d_call: TRBD1
cdr3_length: 20
v_call: TRBV5-1
cdr3_nt: TGCGCCAGCAGCTTAAAAGGAGGACAGGGTAAAAAAGCGGCTAATGAAAAACTGTTTTTT
cdr3_aa: CASSLKGGQGKKAANEKLFF

j_call: TRBJ2-7
clone_size: NA
d_call: NA
cdr3_length: 15
v_call: TRBV28
cdr3_nt: TGTGCCAGCATTACGATGAGCGGGCACTCCTACGAGCAGTACTTC
cdr3_aa: CASITMSGHSYEQYF

j_call: TRBJ1-1
clone_size: NA
d_call: NA
cdr3_length: 19
v_call: TRBV4-1
cdr3_nt: TGCGCCAGCAGCCGCGAACCGTCGGGGGGCAGCTTGAGGGACACTGAAGCTTTCTTT
cdr3_aa: CASSREPSGGSLRDTEAFF

j_call: TRBJ1-2
clone_size: NA
d_call: TRBD1
cdr3_length: 13
v_call: TRBV27
cdr3_nt: TGTGCCAGCAGTCTAACAGGGGGAGGTGGCTACACCTTC
cdr3_aa: CASSLTGGGGYTF

j_call: TRBJ2-3
clone_size: few
d_call: TRBD1
cdr3_length: 15
v_call: TRBV6-5
cdr3_nt: TGTGCCAGCAGTTATGGGACAGGTCCCCCAGATACGCAGTATTTT
cdr3_aa: CASSYGTGPPDTQYF

j_call: TRBJ1-4
clone_size: few
d_call: TRBD1
cdr3_length: 14
v_call: TRBV6-5
cdr3_nt: TGTGCCAGCAAGACCGGGACAGACGGTGAAAAACTGTTTTTT
cdr3_aa: CASKTGTDGEKLFF

j_call: TRBJ1-1
clone_size: NA
d_call: NA
cdr3_length: 15
v_call: TRBV29-1
cdr3_nt: TGCAGCGTTGGTCCCCCGAAGAGAGTCACGTATGAAGCTTTCTTT
cdr3_aa: CSVGPPKRVTYEAFF

j_call: TRBJ2-3
clone_size: NA
d_call: NA
cdr3_length: 14
v_call: TRBV6-5
cdr3_nt: TGTGCCAGCATGAGGGGGGGACACACAGATACGCAGTATTTT
cdr3_aa: CASMRGGHTDTQYF

j_call: TRBJ2-7
clone_size: NA
d_call: TRBD2
cdr3_length: 15
v_call: TRBV7-2
cdr3_nt: TGTGCCAGCAGCCCTAGCGGGGGGGGACTCTACGAGCAGTACTTC
cdr3_aa: CASSPSGGGLYEQYF

j_call: TRBJ1-4
clone_size: NA
d_call: NA
cdr3_length: 16
v_call: TRBV10-2
cdr3_nt: TGCGCCAGCAGTGAGTCGATTTCGCTGCTAGATGAAAAACTGTTTTTT
cdr3_aa: CASSESISLLDEKLFF

j_call: TRBJ1-2
clone_size: NA
d_call: TRBD1
cdr3_length: 19
v_call: TRBV27
cdr3_nt: TGTGCCAGCAGTTCACAAGGGGGGACAGGGGAAGCCTTAACCTATGGCTACACCTTC
cdr3_aa: CASSSQGGTGEALTYGYTF

j_call: TRBJ2-7
clone_size: NA
d_call: TRBD2
cdr3_length: 13
v_call: TRBV7-8
cdr3_nt: TGTGCCAGCAGCCATAGCGGGAGGCACGAGCAGTACTTC
cdr3_aa: CASSHSGRHEQYF